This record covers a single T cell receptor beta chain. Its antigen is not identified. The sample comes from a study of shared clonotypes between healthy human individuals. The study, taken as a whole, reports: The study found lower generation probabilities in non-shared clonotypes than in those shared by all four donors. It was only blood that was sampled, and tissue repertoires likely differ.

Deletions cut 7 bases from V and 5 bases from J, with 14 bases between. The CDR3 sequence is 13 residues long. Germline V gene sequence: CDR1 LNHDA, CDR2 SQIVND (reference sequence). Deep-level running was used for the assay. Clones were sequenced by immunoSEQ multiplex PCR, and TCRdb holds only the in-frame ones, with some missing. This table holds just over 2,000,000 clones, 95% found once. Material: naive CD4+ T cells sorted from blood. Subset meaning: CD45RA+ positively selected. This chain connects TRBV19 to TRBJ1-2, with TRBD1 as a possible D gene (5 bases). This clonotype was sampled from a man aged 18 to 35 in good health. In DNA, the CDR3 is TGTGCCAGTACCTCCGACAGCGGTTATGGCTACACCTTC. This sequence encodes CASTSDSGYGYTF.